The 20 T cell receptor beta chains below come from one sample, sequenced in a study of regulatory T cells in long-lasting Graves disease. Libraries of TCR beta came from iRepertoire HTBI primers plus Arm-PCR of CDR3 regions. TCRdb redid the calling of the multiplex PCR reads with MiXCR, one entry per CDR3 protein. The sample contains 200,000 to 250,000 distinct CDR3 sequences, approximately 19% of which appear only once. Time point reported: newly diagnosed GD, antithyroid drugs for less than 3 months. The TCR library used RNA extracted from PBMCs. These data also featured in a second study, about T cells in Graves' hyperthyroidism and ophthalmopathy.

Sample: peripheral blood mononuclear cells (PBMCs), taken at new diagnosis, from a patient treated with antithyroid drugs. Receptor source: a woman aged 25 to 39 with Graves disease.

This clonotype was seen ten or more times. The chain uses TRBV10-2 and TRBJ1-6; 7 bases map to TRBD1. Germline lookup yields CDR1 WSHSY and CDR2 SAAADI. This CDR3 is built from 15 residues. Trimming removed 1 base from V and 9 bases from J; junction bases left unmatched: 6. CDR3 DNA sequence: TGCGCCAGCAGTGAGTGGGCAGGGGGAGGTTCACCCCTCCACTTT. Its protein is CASSEWAGGGSPLHF.

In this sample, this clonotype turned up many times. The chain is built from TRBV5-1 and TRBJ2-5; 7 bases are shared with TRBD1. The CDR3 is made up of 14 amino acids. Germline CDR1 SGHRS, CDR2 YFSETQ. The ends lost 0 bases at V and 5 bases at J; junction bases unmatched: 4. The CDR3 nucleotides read TGCGCCAGCAGCTTGGTCGGACAGGCTGAGACCCAGTACTTC. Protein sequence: CASSLVGQAETQYF.

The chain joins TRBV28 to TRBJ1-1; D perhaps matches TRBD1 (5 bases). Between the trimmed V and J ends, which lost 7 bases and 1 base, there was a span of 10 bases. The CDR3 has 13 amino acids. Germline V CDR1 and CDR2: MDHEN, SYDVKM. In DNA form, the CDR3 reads TGTGCCAGCACTTTGGGGGGGAACACTGAAGCTTTCTTT. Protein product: CASTLGGNTEAFF.

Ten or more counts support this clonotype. CDR3 amino acids: CASSLRDRGRLNEQYF. The CDR3 DNA reads as TGTGCCAGCAGTCTCCGGGACAGGGGTCGCCTGAACGAGCAGTACTTC. The rearrangement joins TRBV28 to TRBJ2-7; 10 bases agree with TRBD1. The V gene end was trimmed by 5 bases and the J gene end by 5 bases; junction bases not matched to a gene: 12. The CDR3 length is 16 residues. Germline lookup yields CDR1 MDHEN and CDR2 SYDVKM.

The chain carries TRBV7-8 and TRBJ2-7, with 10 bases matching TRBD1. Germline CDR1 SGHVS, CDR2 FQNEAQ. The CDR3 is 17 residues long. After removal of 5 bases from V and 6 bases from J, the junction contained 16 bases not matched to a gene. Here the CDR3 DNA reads TGTGCCAGCAGCAGATGGGGCGGGACAGGGGTTCATCGCGAGCAGTACTTC. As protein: CASSRWGGTGVHREQYF.

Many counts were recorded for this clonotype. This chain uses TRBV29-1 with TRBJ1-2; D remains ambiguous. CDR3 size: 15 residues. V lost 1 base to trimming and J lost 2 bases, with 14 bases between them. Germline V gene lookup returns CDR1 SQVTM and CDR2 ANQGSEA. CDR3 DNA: TGCAGCGTTGAAGGAGGAGGACCTCGAAACTATGGCTACACCTTC. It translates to CSVEGGGPRNYGYTF.

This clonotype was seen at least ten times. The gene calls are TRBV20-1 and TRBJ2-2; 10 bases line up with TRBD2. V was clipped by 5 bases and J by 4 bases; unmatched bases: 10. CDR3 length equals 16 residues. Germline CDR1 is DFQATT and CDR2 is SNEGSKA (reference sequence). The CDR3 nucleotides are TGCAGTGCTCCTTCTAGCGGGGGAAGCTTCACCGGGGAGCTGTTTTTT. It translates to CSAPSSGGSFTGELFF.

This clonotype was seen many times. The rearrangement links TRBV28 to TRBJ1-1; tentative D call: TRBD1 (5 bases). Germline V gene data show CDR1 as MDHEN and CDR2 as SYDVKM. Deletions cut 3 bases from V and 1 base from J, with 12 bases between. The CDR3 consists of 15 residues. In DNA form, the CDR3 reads TGTGCCAGCAGTTTTGTGGGGCGTAGGAACACTGAAGCTTTCTTT. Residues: CASSFVGRRNTEAFF.

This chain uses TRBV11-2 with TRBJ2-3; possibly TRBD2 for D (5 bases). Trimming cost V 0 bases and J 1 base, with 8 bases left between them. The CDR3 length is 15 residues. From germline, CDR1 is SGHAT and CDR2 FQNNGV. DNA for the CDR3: TGTGCCAGCAGCTTAGATCACGGGGGCACAGATACGCAGTATTTT. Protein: CASSLDHGGTDTQYF.

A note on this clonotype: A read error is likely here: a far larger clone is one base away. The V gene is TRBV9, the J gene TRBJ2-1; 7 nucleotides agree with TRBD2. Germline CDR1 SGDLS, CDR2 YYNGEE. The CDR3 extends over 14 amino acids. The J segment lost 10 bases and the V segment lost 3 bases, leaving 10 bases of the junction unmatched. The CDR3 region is CASSGSGISYEQFF. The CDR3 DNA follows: TGTGCCAGCAGCGGGAGCGGGATCTCCTACGAGCAGTTCTTC.

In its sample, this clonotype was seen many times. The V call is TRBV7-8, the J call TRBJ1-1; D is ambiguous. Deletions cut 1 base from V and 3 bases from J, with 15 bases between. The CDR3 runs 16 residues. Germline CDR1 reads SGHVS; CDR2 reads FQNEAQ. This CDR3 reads CASSLGSLGRDTEAFF. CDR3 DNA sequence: TGTGCCAGCAGCTTAGGATCTTTGGGGAGGGACACTGAAGCTTTCTTT.

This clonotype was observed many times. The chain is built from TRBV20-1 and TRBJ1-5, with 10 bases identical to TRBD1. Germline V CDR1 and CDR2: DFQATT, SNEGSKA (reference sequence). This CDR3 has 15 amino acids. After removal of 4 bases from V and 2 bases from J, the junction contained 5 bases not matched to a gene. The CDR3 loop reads CSAKVGTGGNQPQHF. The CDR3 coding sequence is TGCAGTGCTAAGGTCGGGACAGGGGGCAATCAGCCCCAGCATTTT.

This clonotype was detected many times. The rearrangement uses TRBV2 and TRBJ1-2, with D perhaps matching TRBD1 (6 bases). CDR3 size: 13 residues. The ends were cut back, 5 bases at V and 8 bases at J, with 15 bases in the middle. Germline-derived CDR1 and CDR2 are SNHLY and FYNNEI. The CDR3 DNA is TGTGCCAGCAGTATGTCAGGGGAGCGCGGCTACACCTTC. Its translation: CASSMSGERGYTF.

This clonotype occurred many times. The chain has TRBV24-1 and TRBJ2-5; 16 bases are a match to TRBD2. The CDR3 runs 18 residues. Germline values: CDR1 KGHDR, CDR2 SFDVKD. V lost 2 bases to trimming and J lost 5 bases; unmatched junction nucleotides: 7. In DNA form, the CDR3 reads TGTGCCACCAGTGATTCAGGGACTAGCGGGGGGGCGGTGGAGACCCAGTACTTC. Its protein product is CATSDSGTSGGAVETQYF.

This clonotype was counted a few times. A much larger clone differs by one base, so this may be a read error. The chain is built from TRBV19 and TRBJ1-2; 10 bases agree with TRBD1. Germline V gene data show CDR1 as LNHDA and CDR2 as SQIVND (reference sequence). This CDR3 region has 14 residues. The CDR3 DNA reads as TGTGCCGGTAGCTACGGGACAGGGGAGGACGGCTACACCTTC. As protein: CAGSYGTGEDGYTF.

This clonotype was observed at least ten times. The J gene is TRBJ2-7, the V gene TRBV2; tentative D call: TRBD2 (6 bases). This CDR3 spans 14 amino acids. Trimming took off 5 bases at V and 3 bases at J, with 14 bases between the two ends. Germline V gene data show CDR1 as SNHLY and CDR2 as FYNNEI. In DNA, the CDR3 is TGTGCCAGCAGTCAACGCAGGGAGGACTACGAGCAGTACTTC. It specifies CASSQRREDYEQYF.

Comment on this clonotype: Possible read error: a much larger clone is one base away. This CDR3 is CASSDFRGILRAFF. Written as DNA, the CDR3 is TGTGCCAGCAGTGATTTTAGGGGGATCCTCAGAGCTTTCTTT. The gene calls are TRBV25-1 and TRBJ1-1; tentative D call: TRBD1 (6 bases). The CDR3 has 14 residues. Germline V gene sequence: CDR1 MGHDK, CDR2 SYGVNS. V lost 3 bases to trimming and J lost 10 bases, with 18 bases between them.

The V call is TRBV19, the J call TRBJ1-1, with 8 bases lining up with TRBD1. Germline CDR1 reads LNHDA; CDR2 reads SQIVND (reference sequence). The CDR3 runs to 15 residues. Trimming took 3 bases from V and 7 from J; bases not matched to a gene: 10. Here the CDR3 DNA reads TGTGCCAGTAGTATTGGTGCAGGGGGCGTGGGTGAAGCTTTCTTT. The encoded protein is CASSIGAGGVGEAFF.

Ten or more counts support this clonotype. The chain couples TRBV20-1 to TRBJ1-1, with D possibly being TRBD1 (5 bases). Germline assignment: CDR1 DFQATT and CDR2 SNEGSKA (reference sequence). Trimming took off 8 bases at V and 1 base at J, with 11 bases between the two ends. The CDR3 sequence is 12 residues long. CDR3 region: CSTAGKNTEAFF. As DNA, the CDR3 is TGCAGTACCGCAGGGAAGAACACTGAAGCTTTCTTT.

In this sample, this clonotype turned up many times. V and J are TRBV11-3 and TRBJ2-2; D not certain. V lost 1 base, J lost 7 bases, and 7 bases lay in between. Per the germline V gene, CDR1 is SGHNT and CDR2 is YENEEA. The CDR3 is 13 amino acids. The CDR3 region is CASSLGWLGELFF. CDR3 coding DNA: TGTGCCAGCAGCTTAGGGTGGCTCGGGGAGCTGTTTTTT.